This note documents a single T cell receptor beta chain sequence. No antigen is known for it. The entry originates in a study of cytomegalovirus exposure and HLA in healthy donors. Assay: immunoSEQ multiplex PCR; the TCRdb copy retains only in-frame clones and omits some. The top ten hold more than 0.95% of the sample, which has roughly 63,000 clones, around 92% seen once. The CDR3 has 14 amino acids. From germline, CDR1 is SNHLY and CDR2 FYNNEI. The J segment lost 5 bases and the V segment lost 9 bases, leaving 13 bases of the junction unmatched. The study drew the donors from its 120-subject validation cohort, separate from the approximately 700-subject first cohort. General study results and limits: Most TCR sequences were uncommon, yet certain public TCRs appeared in many donors. Both high specificity and high sensitivity reportedly marked the classifier's diagnosis of cytomegalovirus status. The study flagged some 170 TCR beta chains as cytomegalovirus-associated.

This chain connects TRBV2 to TRBJ2-7; 7 nucleotides line up with TRBD1. This clonotype was sampled from a young woman in good health and CMV-seronegative. The sequenced material came from PBMCs. This chain's CDR3 is CASEGQDWTDEQYF. The DNA of the CDR3 is TGTGCCAGTGAAGGACAGGACTGGACCGACGAGCAGTACTTC.